Following are 11 T cell receptor beta chains from one sample sequenced in a study of patients and donors after allogeneic stem cell transplantation (TCRdb year 2020). The library came from RT-PCR. The sequencing machine was a NextSeq 550. TCRdb reprocessed the public reads (quality trimming at Q25 with fastp, clone calling with MiXCR) and kept in-frame beta chains. Every CDR3 protein is listed once, alongside the most common genes and DNA of its rows. The sample includes roughly 150,000 distinct CDR3 sequences, with 20% to 25% observed a single time. The leading ten clones occupy roughly 27% of the sample. Sequenced: blood, either unsorted or a sorted T cell fraction (not recorded which). These receptors originate from a human donor who was either an allogeneic HSCT recipient or a stem cell or donor lymphocyte infusion donor (not recorded which). It is not recorded whose cells these are; they may come from a transplant donor.

This clonotype occurred many times. The chain uses TRBV12-3 or TRBV12-4 and TRBJ1-2; 7 bases agree with TRBD1. The CDR3 is 12 residues long. J lost 8 bases, V lost 2 bases, and 2 bases had no gene match. The CDR3 sequence is CASSLHRGGYTF. CDR3 bases: TGTGCCAGCAGTTTACACAGGGGCGGCTACACCTTC.

This chain uses TRBV20-1 with TRBJ1-1, with D possibly being TRBD1 (5 bases). The V end was cut by 4 bases, the J end by 4 bases, with 13 bases between. Germline loops: CDR1 DFQATT, CDR2 SNEGSKA (reference sequence). This CDR3 comprises 13 residues. The CDR3 is CSATGTLSTEAFF. In DNA form, the CDR3 reads TGCAGTGCTACCGGGACGTTGAGCACTGAAGCTTTCTTT.

This clonotype was seen a handful of times. The rearrangement links TRBV10-3 to TRBJ1-4; D gene uncertain. Germline-derived CDR1 and CDR2 are ENHRY and SYGVKD. The CDR3 has 14 residues. V lost 3 bases, J lost 0 bases, and 5 bases lay in between. The DNA of the CDR3 is TGTGCCATCAGTGACAGTCCAACTAATGAAAAACTGTTTTTT. As protein: CAISDSPTNEKLFF.

This clonotype came up many times. This chain links TRBV3-1 with TRBJ1-1; 8 bases map to TRBD1. This CDR3 region has 15 residues. V shed 0 bases and J 12 bases; nucleotides not matched to a gene: 12. Germline loops: CDR1 LGHDT, CDR2 YNNKEL (reference sequence). This CDR3 reads CASSQDLARGRGTFF. In DNA, the CDR3 is TGTGCCAGCAGCCAAGATCTGGCCAGGGGGCGCGGAACTTTCTTT.

CDR3 DNA: TGCGCCAGCAGCTTGGCCATTTCCTGGGTCCCCTTCTCTGAAGCTTTCTTT. Protein: CASSLAISWVPFSEAFF. The chain carries TRBV5-1 and TRBJ1-1, with no clear D. The CDR3 totals 17 residues. V lost 0 bases and J lost 6, with 21 bases in between. CDR1 SGHRS and CDR2 YFSETQ come from the germline V gene.

The chain employs TRBV12-3 or TRBV12-4 and TRBJ1-2; 8 positions agree with TRBD1. The J segment lost 6 bases and the V segment lost 7 bases, leaving 13 bases of the junction unmatched. The CDR3 sequence is 15 residues long. This chain's CDR3 is CASIFTGGLDNGYTF. Here the CDR3 DNA reads TGTGCCAGCATCTTTACAGGGGGACTGGATAATGGCTACACCTTC.

This clonotype has more than one count but fewer than ten. The chain is built from TRBV5-4 and TRBJ1-1, with D perhaps TRBD1 (5 bases). The CDR3 consists of 12 residues. V lost 4 bases and J lost 11, with 15 bases in between. CDR1 and CDR2 (germline): SGHNT, YYREEE (reference sequence). The CDR3 is CASSRSGGSAFF. Written as DNA, the CDR3 is TGTGCCAGCAGCCGAAGTGGGGGGTCGGCTTTCTTT.

This clonotype was detected a few times. The chain combines TRBV5-1 with TRBJ2-3, with TRBD2 as a possible D gene (5 bases). The CDR3 is made up of 13 amino acids. Germline V gene data show CDR1 as SGHRS and CDR2 as YFSETQ. Trimming removed 0 bases from V and 5 bases from J, with 7 bases in between. The CDR3 reads CASSLEGEDTQYF. Here the CDR3 DNA reads TGCGCCAGCAGCTTGGAGGGAGAAGATACGCAGTATTTT. The whole variable domain, remainder taken from reference TRBV5-1 and TRBJ2-3, is KAGVTQTPRYLIKTRGQQVTLSCSPISGHRSVSWYQQTPGQGLQFLFEYFSETQRNKGNFPGRFSGRQFSNSRSEMNVSTLELGDSALYLCASSLEGEDTQYFGPGTRLTVL.

J is TRBJ1-2 and V is TRBV7-3, with D maybe TRBD1 (6 bases). Per germline, CDR1 SGHTA and CDR2 FQGTGA. Trimming took 4 bases from V and 8 from J, leaving 17 bases between them. The CDR3 consists of 14 residues. CDR3 in amino acids: CASSSADRTEGYTF. Here the CDR3 DNA reads TGTGCCAGCAGCTCCGCGGACCGGACAGAGGGCTACACCTTC. The whole variable domain, filled in from reference TRBV7-3 and TRBJ1-2, reads GAGVSQTPSNKVTEKGKYVELRCDPISGHTALYWYRQSLGQGPEFLIYFQGTGAADDSGLPNDRFFAVRPEGSVSTLKIQRTERGDSAVYLCASSSADRTEGYTFGSGTRLTVV.

This rearrangement joins TRBV5-1 to TRBJ2-7; D possibly matches TRBD1 or TRBD2 (5 bases each). This CDR3 comprises 13 residues. The V gene's germline CDR1 is SGHRS and CDR2 YFSETQ. Deletions cut 1 base from V and 5 bases from J, with 10 bases between. DNA for the CDR3: TGCGCCAGCAGCTTGTGGGACGGAGACGAGCAGTACTTC. Its protein is CASSLWDGDEQYF.

The V call is TRBV29-1, the J call TRBJ2-3; D gene uncertain. The CDR3 has 11 amino acids. With 3 bases removed from V and 3 bases from J, the gap between germline ends came to 4 bases. Germline lookup yields CDR1 SQVTM and CDR2 ANQGSEA. The CDR3 region has the DNA TGCAGCGTTGACAGTACAGATACGCAGTATTTT. Amino acid sequence: CSVDSTDTQYF.